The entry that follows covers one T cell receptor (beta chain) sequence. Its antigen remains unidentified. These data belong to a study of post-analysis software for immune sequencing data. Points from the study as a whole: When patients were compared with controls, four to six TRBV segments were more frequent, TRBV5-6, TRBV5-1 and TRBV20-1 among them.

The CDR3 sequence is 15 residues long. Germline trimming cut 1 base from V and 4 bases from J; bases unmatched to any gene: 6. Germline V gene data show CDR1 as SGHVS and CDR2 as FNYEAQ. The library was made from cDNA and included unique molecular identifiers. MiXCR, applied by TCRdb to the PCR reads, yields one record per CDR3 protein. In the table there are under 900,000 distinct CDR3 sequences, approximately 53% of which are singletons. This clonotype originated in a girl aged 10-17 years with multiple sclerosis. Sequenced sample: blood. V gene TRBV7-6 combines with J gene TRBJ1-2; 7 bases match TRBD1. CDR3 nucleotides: TGTGCCAGCAGCTTAGAGGGGGCGAGTCTCTATGGCTACACCTTC. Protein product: CASSLEGASLYGYTF.